This TCR beta chain was recovered during a study of somatic mutations in cytotoxic T cells in rheumatoid arthritis. Study-wide results and limits: The authors did not adjust the slight TRBV07 underrepresentation in rheumatoid arthritis patients for multiple comparisons.

Only in-frame clones appear in the TCRdb table, and some are missing; sequencing was by immunoSEQ multiplex PCR. Of 30,000 to 45,000 clones in the sample, approximately 80% are singletons; the top ten hold roughly 3.4%. After CD4+ and CD8+ cells were isolated by positive magnetic bead selection, their purity was checked by flow cytometry. This CDR3 spans 15 amino acids. Germline V gene data show CDR1 as LNHNV and CDR2 as YYDKDF (reference sequence). Trimming took 1 base from V and 2 from J, leaving 9 bases between them. Comments on this clone: The antigen is not known.

Source material: CD8+ T cells sorted from blood. The rearrangement joins TRBV15 to TRBJ2-1, with TRBD2 as a possible D gene (5 bases). The sequence was collected from a man aged 35-49 years in good health. The CDR3 coding sequence is TGTGCCACCAGCAGAGTTCAGGAGGCCTACAATGAGCAGTTCTTC. Protein sequence: CATSRVQEAYNEQFF. Supplemented by reference TRBV15 and TRBJ2-1, the full variable domain reads DAMVIQNPRYQVTQFGKPVTLSCSQTLNHNVMYWYQQKSSQAPKLLFHYYDKDFNNEADTPDNFQSRRPNTSFCFLDIRSPGLGDTAMYLCATSRVQEAYNEQFFGPGTRLTVL.